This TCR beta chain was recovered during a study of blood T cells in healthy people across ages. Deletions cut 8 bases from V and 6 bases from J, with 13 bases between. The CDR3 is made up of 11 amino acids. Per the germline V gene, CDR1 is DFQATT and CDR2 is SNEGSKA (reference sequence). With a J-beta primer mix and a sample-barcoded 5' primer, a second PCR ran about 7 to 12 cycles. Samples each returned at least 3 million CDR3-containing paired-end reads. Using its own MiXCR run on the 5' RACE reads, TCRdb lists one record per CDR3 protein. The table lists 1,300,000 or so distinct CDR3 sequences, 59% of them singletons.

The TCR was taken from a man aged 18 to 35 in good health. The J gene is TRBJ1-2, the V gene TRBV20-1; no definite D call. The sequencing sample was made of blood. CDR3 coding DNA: TGCAGTCCAAGAGGCGGAAATGGCTACACCTTC. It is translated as CSPRGGNGYTF.